This T cell receptor (beta chain) was retrieved from a study of regulatory T cells in long-lasting Graves disease. CDR3-region Arm-PCR and iRepertoire HTBI primers produced the TCR beta libraries. In the study's own analysis: Segment identification across samples yielded about 60 TRBV and about 13 TRBJ segments. One entry per CDR3 protein results from TCRdb running MiXCR on the multiplex PCR reads. These V and J calls are TCRdb output, not the study's own analysis. In the table there are roughly 420,000 distinct CDR3 sequences, around a sixth of which are singletons. Trimming took 5 bases from V and 3 from J, leaving 16 bases between them. The CDR3 extends over 15 amino acids. This clonotype occurred many times. Its specificity is not known. Regarding time point: newly diagnosed GD, antithyroid drugs for less than 3 months. Researchers made the TCR library from RNA that was extracted from PBMCs. Patient provenance is recorded as an endocrinology department in Xi'an, China.

Study-level findings and limits: Persistent Graves' patients showed a TCR diversity that was lower than that of newly diagnosed ones. TRBV28, TRBJ1-2 and TRBJ2-5 were segments that persistent disease favored.

This TCR came from a female donor with Graves disease. Sequencing was performed on peripheral blood mononuclear cells (PBMCs), taken at new diagnosis, from a patient treated with antithyroid drugs. The chain carries TRBV12-3 or TRBV12-4 and TRBJ1-1; D is possibly TRBD1 (6 bases). CDR3 amino acids: CASSGPEGVYTEAFF. The DNA for the CDR3 is TGTGCCAGCAGTGGACCTGAGGGGGTGTACACTGAAGCTTTCTTT.